These 5 T cell receptor beta chains came from one sample sequenced in a study of beta chain features in type 1 diabetes. Expressed TCRB transcripts were sequenced, since all the RNA that had been isolated was reverse transcribed. This table comes from immunoSEQ multiplex PCR, and its TCRdb copy is limited to in-frame clones, with some not included. The sample lists under 20,000 clones; 50% were seen once. Specimen: stem cell memory CD4+ T cells from blood. The origin of the receptors is a man younger than 30 in good health.

The chain uses TRBV9 and TRBJ2-1, with D possibly matching TRBD1 (6 bases). CDR1 SGDLS and CDR2 YYNGEE come from the germline V gene. The V and J ends lost 1 base and 4 bases respectively, with 12 bases between them. The CDR3 loop spans 15 amino acids. This chain's CDR3 is CASSVSQDSYNEQFF. CDR3 sequence (DNA): TGTGCCAGCAGCGTAAGTCAGGACAGTTACAATGAGCAGTTCTTC.

The gene calls are TRBV7-9 and TRBJ2-1, with TRBD2 identical over 11 bases. Germline CDR1 SEHNR, CDR2 FQNEAQ (reference sequence). Trimming removed 4 bases from V and 3 bases from J; junction bases left unmatched: 11. The length of the CDR3 is 18 residues. CDR3 coding DNA: TGTGCCAGCAGCTATACGAAGTTAGCGGGGGGGCACTACAATGAGCAGTTCTTC. Amino acids: CASSYTKLAGGHYNEQFF.

V usage is TRBV7-3 and J usage is TRBJ2-2, with 7 nucleotides matching TRBD1. Germline V CDR1 and CDR2: SGHTA, FQGTGA. J gave up 0 bases and V 3 bases, and 7 bases lay outside the gene matches. The CDR3 extends over 17 amino acids. This CDR3 is CASSFTGVSANTGELFF. CDR3 DNA: TGTGCCAGCAGCTTTACAGGGGTCTCCGCGAACACCGGGGAGCTGTTTTTT.

The chain is built from TRBV5-1 and TRBJ1-2; tentatively, D is TRBD1 (5 bases). This CDR3 contains 14 residues. V shed 5 bases and J shed 4 bases, with 15 bases lying between them. The germline V gene has CDR1 SGHRS and CDR2 YFSETQ. Here the CDR3 reads CASSDPGTFYGYTF. The CDR3 DNA reads TGCGCCAGCAGTGACCCCGGGACTTTCTATGGCTACACCTTC.

This clone has only a few counts. The chain recombines TRBV6-6 with TRBJ1-5; D is possibly TRBD1 (5 bases). Germline lookup yields CDR1 MNHNY and CDR2 SVGAGI (reference sequence). The CDR3 extends over 15 amino acids. Trimming took 7 bases from V and 1 from J, leaving 14 bases between them. This chain's CDR3 is CASNWGRVSNQPQHF. CDR3 DNA sequence: TGTGCCAGCAACTGGGGCAGGGTGAGCAATCAGCCCCAGCATTTT.